These 29 T cell receptor delta chains came from one sample sequenced in a study of Vδ1+ human thymocytes. Study observations and caveats: Highly polyclonal TRG and TRD repertoires with Gaussian CDR3 length distributions appeared in thymus.

No antigen has been assigned to these receptors. RNA was extracted from the cells and then reverse transcribed. Pooled V-gene forward primers with one constant-region reverse primer generated the CDR3 amplicons by multiplex PCR. TCRdb re-called the multiplex PCR reads with CATT. Here the sample spans some 55,000 delta-chain clones, about a sixth being singletons. Sequencing input: Vdelta1+ gamma-delta thymocytes from the thymus. Subset denoted: FACS-sorted CD3+ TCRalphabeta- TCRVdelta1+ TCRVdelta2- thymocytes. The receptors stem from a boy under two years old who had congenital heart surgery.

The chain links TRDV1 to TRDJ1, with TRDD2 identical over 9 bases. Germline trimming cut 2 bases from V and 0 bases from J; bases unmatched to any gene: 13. CDR3 length: 19 amino acids. Germline V gene sequence: CDR1 TSWWSYY, CDR2 QGS. CDR3 nucleotide sequence: TGTGCTCTTGGGGAATGGCCTTCCTACACGGGGGGATACACCGATAAACTCATCTTT. Encoded protein: CALGEWPSYTGGYTDKLIF.

This chain joins TRDV1 and TRDJ1; D is uncertain. The CDR3 is 15 residues long. Germline-derived CDR1 and CDR2 are TSWWSYY and QGS. V shed 1 base and J shed 11 bases, with 20 bases lying between them. CDR3 region: CALGEPGGIWKALIF. The CDR3, as DNA: TGTGCTCTTGGGGAACCGGGCGGCATCTGGAAGGCTCTCATCTTT.

J is TRDJ1 and V is TRDV1; TRDD2 agrees at 7 bases. V was pared by 4 bases and J by 7 bases, with 21 bases of the junction left unmatched. This CDR3 has 18 amino acids. Germline V gene lookup returns CDR1 TSWWSYY and CDR2 QGS. The CDR3 region has the DNA TGTGCTCTTGGGGTACAGGCCTTCCTGATCTCGACTGGTGGTAAACTCATCTTT. This sequence encodes CALGVQAFLISTGGKLIF.

A few counts support this clone. This sequence joins TRDV1 and TRDJ1; D is perhaps TRDD3 (5 bases). V dropped 4 bases and J dropped 0 bases, with 36 bases sitting between them. CDR1 and CDR2 (germline): TSWWSYY, QGS. The CDR3 sequence is 23 residues long. CDR3 sequence (DNA): TGTGCTCTTGGGGTCAGAGCCTGCCTGGGTTCGTCTGGGTCGAGTACGTACACCGATAAACTCATCTTT. Translating gives CALGVRACLGSSGSSTYTDKLIF.

In this sample, this clone turned up a few times. The V call is TRDV1, the J call TRDJ1, with 12 bases fitting TRDD3. The CDR3 consists of 26 residues. The V and J ends lost 0 bases and 2 bases, in that order; junction bases with no gene match: 31. Germline V gene sequence: CDR1 TSWWSYY, CDR2 QGS. The CDR3 loop is CALGELEPLRSPTGGYTRGATDKLIF. DNA of the CDR3: TGTGCTCTTGGGGAACTAGAGCCCCTACGGAGCCCTACTGGGGGATACACGAGGGGGGCAACCGATAAACTCATCTTT.

The V gene is TRDV1, the J gene TRDJ1, with 10 positions matching TRDD3. Germline CDR1 is TSWWSYY and CDR2 is QGS. V lost 2 bases to trimming and J lost 0 bases; unmatched junction nucleotides: 9. The CDR3 covers 18 residues. CDR3 in amino acids: CALGEEARTGGYTDKLIF. Written as DNA, the CDR3 is TGTGCTCTTGGGGAAGAGGCCCGTACTGGGGGATACACCGATAAACTCATCTTT.

This clone was seen only a few times. The chain joins TRDV1 to TRDJ1; TRDD3 matches 8 bases. After removal of 2 bases from V and 1 base from J, the junction contained 21 bases not matched to a gene. The CDR3 length is 21 residues. CDR1 and CDR2 (germline): TSWWSYY, QGS. CDR3 in DNA: TGTGCTCTTGGGGAAATTCCCACCCTTTGGGGGGATAAGAGGTGCACCGATAAACTCATCTTT. The encoded protein is CALGEIPTLWGDKRCTDKLIF.

This rearrangement joins TRDV1 to TRDJ1; D is uncertain. This CDR3 region has 11 residues. V lost 5 bases and J 4 bases, leaving 5 bases between the germline ends. CDR1 and CDR2 (germline): TSWWSYY, QGS. Written as DNA, the CDR3 is TGTGCTCTTGGGTGTTTCGATAAACTCATCTTT. This translates into CALGCFDKLIF.

The rearrangement links TRDV1 to TRDJ1, with 13 nucleotides matching TRDD3. Germline loops: CDR1 TSWWSYY, CDR2 QGS. After removal of 5 bases from V and 10 bases from J, the junction contained 34 bases not matched to a gene. CDR3 length: 23 residues. The CDR3 protein is CALGPTWDYEVYWGIRRSEGLIF. DNA for the CDR3: TGTGCTCTTGGGCCCACATGGGACTATGAAGTTTACTGGGGGATACGCAGAAGTGAGGGACTCATCTTT.

In its sample, this clone was seen a few times. This sequence joins TRDV1 and TRDJ1, with no clear D. The germline V gene encodes CDR1 TSWWSYY and CDR2 QGS. The CDR3 sequence is 16 residues long. V shed 4 bases and J shed 4 bases, with 19 bases lying between them. CDR3 DNA sequence: TGTGCTCTTGGGGTTCCCGGGGTTGGTATCAACGATAAACTCATCTTT. Its translation: CALGVPGVGINDKLIF.

The chain links TRDV1 to TRDJ1, with 7 bases lining up with TRDD2. J lost 0 bases, V lost 3 bases, and 31 bases had no gene match. CDR1 TSWWSYY and CDR2 QGS come from the germline V gene. CDR3 length equals 24 residues. The CDR3 bases are TGTGCTCTTGGGGACCTTCCCCCCTTCCTGGAAAGGATCTCCCGTTACAAGTACACCGATAAACTCATCTTT. Protein product: CALGDLPPFLERISRYKYTDKLIF.

Comments on this clone: The junction does not match germline at one end; this may be a read error. The chain employs TRDV1 and TRDJ1; possibly TRDD3 for D (6 bases). Germline loops: CDR1 TSWWSYY, CDR2 QGS. The CDR3 sequence is 16 residues long. The CDR3 region is CAIGEKGIRYTDKLIF. Written as DNA, the CDR3 is TGTGCTATTGGGGAAAAGGGGATTCGGTACACCGATAAACTCATCTTT.

The chain links TRDV1 to TRDJ1, with a possible D match to TRDD2 (8 bases). V was pared by 5 bases and J by 0 bases, with 31 bases between. This CDR3 has 21 amino acids. Germline V gene lookup returns CDR1 TSWWSYY and CDR2 QGS. The CDR3 DNA sequence: TGTGCTCTTGGGAGGGCCTTCCTAGCGATGGGGGAACCCTTACACACCGATAAACTCATCTTT. Protein product: CALGRAFLAMGEPLHTDKLIF.

This clone turned up a few times. The chain uses TRDV1 and TRDJ1, with D hard to call. Trimming left V 3 bases short and J 0 bases short, with 20 bases between. CDR1 and CDR2 (germline): TSWWSYY, QGS. The CDR3 has 18 residues. The CDR3 loop reads CALGEPFNPLGNTDKLIF. CDR3 bases: TGTGCTCTTGGGGAGCCCTTTAACCCACTCGGGAACACCGATAAACTCATCTTT.

The chain recombines TRDV1 with TRDJ1, with D tentatively TRDD2 or TRDD3 (5 bases each). Germline CDR1 and CDR2: TSWWSYY and QGS. Trimming removed 0 bases at V and 0 bases at J, with 20 bases between. The CDR3 length is 19 residues. The CDR3 DNA reads TGTGCTCTTGGGGAACTAGCCTACCGGGGGTTTAGGGACACCGATAAACTCATCTTT. It encodes CALGELAYRGFRDTDKLIF.

This rearrangement joins TRDV1 to TRDJ2; D remains unclear. The V gene lost 0 bases and the J gene lost 6 bases, with 14 bases spanning the gap. Germline CDR1 and CDR2: TSWWSYY and QGS. The CDR3 length is 16 residues. The DNA of the CDR3 is TGTGCTCTTGGGGAACTCTCCCTAGGGGCTGCAGCACAACTCTTCTTT. As protein: CALGELSLGAAAQLFF.

This clone was observed a few times. V is TRDV1 and J is TRDJ1; the match to TRDD3 covers 13 bases. Germline V gene sequence: CDR1 TSWWSYY, CDR2 QGS. The CDR3 is 24 amino acids. The J segment lost 2 bases and the V segment lost 6 bases, leaving 30 bases of the junction unmatched. CDR3 loop: CALGGESSFPKVLGDTRATDKLIF. The CDR3 nucleotides are TGTGCTCTTGGAGGCGAATCTAGTTTCCCAAAAGTACTGGGGGATACGCGTGCTACCGATAAACTCATCTTT.

The sample holds a few counts of this clone. This rearrangement joins TRDV1 to TRDJ1; D gene uncertain. The CDR3 has 17 residues. Per the germline V gene, CDR1 is TSWWSYY and CDR2 is QGS. V shed 0 bases and J shed 0 bases, with 14 bases lying between them. CDR3 residues: CALGELGPPRNTDKLIF. Written as DNA, the CDR3 is TGTGCTCTTGGGGAACTTGGGCCTCCACGGAACACCGATAAACTCATCTTT.

This clone was seen a few times. J is TRDJ1 and V is TRDV1; TRDD3 aligns across 10 bases. The CDR3 totals 22 residues. Germline V CDR1 and CDR2: TSWWSYY, QGS. The trim removed 2 bases at V and 0 bases at J, leaving 21 bases unmatched. This chain's CDR3 is CALGENHTVWGILEWDTDKLIF. CDR3 DNA: TGTGCTCTTGGGGAAAACCATACCGTTTGGGGGATACTGGAGTGGGACACCGATAAACTCATCTTT.

V usage is TRDV1 and J usage is TRDJ1; 7 bases align to TRDD3. V lost 0 bases and J lost 2; bases outside the gene matches: 21. CDR1 and CDR2 (germline): TSWWSYY, QGS. This CDR3 spans 21 amino acids. Here the CDR3 reads CALGELEAPLGRTGVTDKLIF. In nucleotides, the CDR3 is TGTGCTCTTGGGGAACTAGAGGCCCCCCTAGGTCGTACTGGGGTAACCGATAAACTCATCTTT.

A few counts support this clone. V is TRDV1 and J is TRDJ1, with 9 bases matching TRDD2. Germline-derived CDR1 and CDR2 are TSWWSYY and QGS. V trimming: 3 bases; J trimming: 0 bases; junction bases outside the gene matches: 11. The CDR3 extends over 18 amino acids. The CDR3 loop reads CALGDLAFLRLYTDKLIF. CDR3 DNA: TGTGCTCTTGGGGATCTGGCCTTCCTACGTTTGTACACCGATAAACTCATCTTT.

This clone was seen only a few times. This chain connects TRDV1 to TRDJ1, with 13 bases identical to TRDD3. The CDR3 is made up of 24 amino acids. Germline-derived CDR1 and CDR2 are TSWWSYY and QGS. The V and J ends lost 2 bases and 5 bases, in that order; junction bases with no gene match: 29. The CDR3 sequence is CALGERRFLRRTRTGGYEADKLIF. The CDR3 DNA is TGTGCTCTTGGGGAAAGAAGGTTCCTACGTAGGACCCGTACTGGGGGATACGAGGCTGATAAACTCATCTTT.

This chain connects TRDV1 to TRDJ1, with 12 bases fitting TRDD3. The CDR3 has 17 residues. V trimming: 3 bases; J trimming: 10 bases; junction bases outside the gene matches: 15. Germline assignment: CDR1 TSWWSYY and CDR2 QGS. The DNA of the CDR3 is TGTGCTCTTGGGGACCGTACTGGGGGATACTTTGGCGGGGGACTCATCTTT. Its protein is CALGDRTGGYFGGGLIF.

This clone occurred a few times. The rearrangement links TRDV1 to TRDJ1; 8 bases fit TRDD3. CDR3 length: 22 residues. The germline V gene encodes CDR1 TSWWSYY and CDR2 QGS. The V gene end was trimmed by 3 bases and the J gene end by 0 bases; junction bases not matched to a gene: 24. The CDR3 region is CALGDPPFPRPTGGPYTDKLIF. CDR3 in DNA: TGTGCTCTTGGGGATCCGCCCTTCCCTAGACCTACTGGGGGTCCGTACACCGATAAACTCATCTTT.

The chain employs TRDV1 and TRDJ1; possible D gene TRDD2, 5 bases. The CDR3 loop spans 16 amino acids. Trimming removed 0 bases at V and 0 bases at J, with 11 bases between. Germline CDR1 TSWWSYY, CDR2 QGS. CDR3 bases: TGTGCTCTTGGGGAACTGCCCCTTCGGTACACCGATAAACTCATCTTT. Translated, it gives CALGELPLRYTDKLIF.

The V and J genes are TRDV1 and TRDJ1, with D possibly matching TRDD3 (10 bases). Germline lookup yields CDR1 TSWWSYY and CDR2 QGS. V lost 7 bases, J lost 2 bases, and 38 bases lay in between. The CDR3 is 22 residues long. CDR3 nucleotides: TGTGCTCTTGTGAAACAGGGCCCTTCCTACTTCCCATGGGGGATACTAACCGATAAACTCATCTTT. Translating it yields CALVKQGPSYFPWGILTDKLIF.

The genes are TRDV1 and TRDJ1, with 10 positions matching TRDD3. This CDR3 contains 19 residues. V lost 2 bases to trimming and J lost 1 base; unmatched junction nucleotides: 13. The germline CDR1 and CDR2 sequences are TSWWSYY and QGS. The DNA of the CDR3 is TGTGCTCTTGGGGAAAACCCAGACTGGGGGATCCGGGTCACCGATAAACTCATCTTT. It translates to CALGENPDWGIRVTDKLIF.

This clone was seen a few times. This chain joins TRDV1 and TRDJ1; 8 bases agree with TRDD3. The germline gives CDR1 TSWWSYY, CDR2 QGS. J gave up 1 base and V 0 bases, and 13 bases lay outside the gene matches. The CDR3 consists of 19 residues. CDR3 sequence: CALGELPSGHWGFTDKLIF. The CDR3 DNA follows: TGTGCTCTTGGGGAACTGCCATCGGGGCACTGGGGGTTCACCGATAAACTCATCTTT.

This clone was counted between two and nine times. The chain is built from TRDV1 and TRDJ1, with D tentatively TRDD3 (5 bases). Germline CDR1 TSWWSYY, CDR2 QGS. The CDR3 has 15 amino acids. Trimming left V 4 bases short and J 4 bases short, with 16 bases between. Here the CDR3 reads CALGVRRGGYDKLIF. The DNA for the CDR3 is TGTGCTCTTGGGGTAAGGCGGGGGGGTTACGATAAACTCATCTTT.